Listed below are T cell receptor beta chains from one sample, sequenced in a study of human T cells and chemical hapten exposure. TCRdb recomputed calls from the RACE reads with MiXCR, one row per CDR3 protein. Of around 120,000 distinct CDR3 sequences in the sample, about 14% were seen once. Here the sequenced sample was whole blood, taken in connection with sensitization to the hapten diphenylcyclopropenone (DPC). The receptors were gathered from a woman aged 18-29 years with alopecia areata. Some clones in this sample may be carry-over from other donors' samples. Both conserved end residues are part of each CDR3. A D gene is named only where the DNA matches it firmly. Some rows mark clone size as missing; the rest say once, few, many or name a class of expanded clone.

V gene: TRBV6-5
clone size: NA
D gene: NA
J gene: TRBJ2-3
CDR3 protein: CASSLAGASSTDTQYF
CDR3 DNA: TGTGCCAGCAGTCTCGCCGGGGCTTCTAGCACAGATACGCAGTATTTT

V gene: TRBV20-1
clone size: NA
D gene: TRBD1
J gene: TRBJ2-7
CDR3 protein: CSASGQGAREQYF
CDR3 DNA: TGCAGTGCCTCGGGACAGGGGGCGCGGGAGCAGTACTTC

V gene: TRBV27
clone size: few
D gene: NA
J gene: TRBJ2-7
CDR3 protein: CASSFGVSSYEQYF
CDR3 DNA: TGTGCCAGCAGTTTTGGAGTTAGCTCCTACGAGCAGTACTTC

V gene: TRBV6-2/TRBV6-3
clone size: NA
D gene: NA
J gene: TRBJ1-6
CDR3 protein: CASGERISRRTNSPLHF
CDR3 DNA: TGTGCCAGCGGGGAGCGAATTAGCCGTCGCACTAATTCACCCCTCCACTTT

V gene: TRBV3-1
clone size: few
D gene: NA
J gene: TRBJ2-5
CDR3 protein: CASSPGARAETQYF
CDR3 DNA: TGTGCCAGCAGCCCAGGAGCAAGGGCCGAGACCCAGTACTTC

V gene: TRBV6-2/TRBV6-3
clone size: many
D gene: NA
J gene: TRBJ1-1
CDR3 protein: CASSYGVTGGNTEAFF
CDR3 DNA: TGTGCCAGCAGTTACGGAGTGACAGGAGGGAACACTGAAGCTTTCTTT

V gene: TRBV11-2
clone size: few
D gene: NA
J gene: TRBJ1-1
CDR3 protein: CASSQTPMNTEAFF
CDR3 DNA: TGTGCCAGCAGTCAGACCCCCATGAACACTGAAGCTTTCTTT

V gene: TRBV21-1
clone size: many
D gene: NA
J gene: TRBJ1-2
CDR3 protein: CASSKRRDGYTF
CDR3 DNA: TGTGCCAGCAGCAAACGCAGGGATGGCTACACCTTC

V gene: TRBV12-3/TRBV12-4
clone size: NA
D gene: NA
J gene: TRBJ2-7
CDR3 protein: CASSYRRGYEQYF
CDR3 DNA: TGTGCCAGCAGTTATCGCAGGGGTTACGAGCAGTACTTC

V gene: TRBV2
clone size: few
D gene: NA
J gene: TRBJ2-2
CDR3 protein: CASRTDSGELFF
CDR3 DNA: TGTGCCAGCAGGACCGACAGCGGGGAGCTGTTTTTT

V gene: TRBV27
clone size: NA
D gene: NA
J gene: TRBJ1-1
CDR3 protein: CASSGGMNTEAFF
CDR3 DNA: TGTGCCAGCAGCGGGGGAATGAACACTGAAGCTTTCTTT